This T cell receptor (beta chain) was retrieved from a study of T cell responses to AZD1222 COVID-19 vaccine. Findings of the study overall: Clonal diversity may have been underestimated in mostly white British donors. Vaccination with two AZD1222 doses was followed by a rise in Spike-specific TCR breadth and depth.

The CDR3 runs to 12 residues. Germline V gene lookup returns CDR1 SGHVS and CDR2 FQNEAQ. Deletions cut 5 bases from V and 1 base from J, with 5 bases between. As for this clone: What it binds is not known.

TCRdb's copy holds only in-frame clones and misses some; the assay was immunoSEQ multiplex PCR. The sample holds roughly 98,000 clones; 85% to 90% are singletons and the top ten take 15% to 20%. The specimen was peripheral blood, collected 28 days after the second AZD1222 dose. The clonotype was recovered from an adult who received the AZD1222 COVID-19 vaccine. The J gene is TRBJ2-5, the V gene TRBV7-8; the D is unclear. CDR3 in DNA: TGTGCCAGCAGCCGGGCCCAAGAGACCCAGTACTTC. Its protein is CASSRAQETQYF.